These T cell receptor beta chains were read from a single sample in a study of human T cells and chemical hapten exposure. TCRdb re-called the RACE reads with MiXCR, one entry per CDR3 protein. The sample carries 60,000 to 70,000 distinct CDR3 sequences, 11% recorded once. This sample comprised whole blood, obtained in connection with sensitization to the hapten diphenylcyclopropenone (DPC). Every receptor here comes from a woman in her forties or fifties with alopecia areata. Some clones in this sample may be carry-over from other donors' samples. The CDR3 runs from the conserved cysteine through the conserved F or W. Each record gives: D gene, V gene, clone size, J gene, CDR3 DNA, CDR3 protein. D genes are given only for firm matches. Part of the rows lack a size; the others show once, few, many or a class for expanded clones.

NA	TRBV3-1	many	TRBJ2-7	TGTGCCAGCAGCCATCGGGACGGATCATACGAGCAGTACTTC	CASSHRDGSYEQYF
TRBD1	TRBV10-3	NA	TRBJ2-1	TGTGCCTCACAGGGGAATGAGCAGTTCTTC	CASQGNEQFF
NA	TRBV27	many	TRBJ1-1	TGTGCCAGCAGTTTTGGGGGAGGCACTGAAGCTTTCTTT	CASSFGGGTEAFF
TRBD2	TRBV12-3/TRBV12-4	few	TRBJ2-5	TGTGCCAGCAGTTTGGGACTAGCGGGGGAACAAGAGACCCAGTACTTC	CASSLGLAGEQETQYF
NA	TRBV18	many	TRBJ2-6	TGTGCCAGCCCCGACGGAACACGGACTGGGGCCAACGTCCTGACTTTC	CASPDGTRTGANVLTF
NA	TRBV3-1	few	TRBJ2-3	TGTGCCAGCAGCCACCGGGGGACAGATACGCAGTATTTT	CASSHRGTDTQYF
TRBD1	TRBV6-6	NA	TRBJ1-2	TGTGCCAGCAGTCAGGGGGACGGAGGCTACACCTTC	CASSQGDGGYTF
NA	TRBV12-3/TRBV12-4	few	TRBJ2-1	TGTGCCAGCAGTTCGGAGGGTTTCTACAATGAGCAGTTCTTC	CASSSEGFYNEQFF
NA	TRBV12-3/TRBV12-4	many	TRBJ1-6	TGTGCCAGCAGTCAACAACTAAATTCACCCCTCCACTTT	CASSQQLNSPLHF
NA	TRBV28	NA	TRBJ2-7	TGTGCCACCCGACAGGGCGGGAACAGCTACGAGCAGTACTTC	CATRQGGNSYEQYF
TRBD2	TRBV11-2	many	TRBJ2-1	TGTGCCAGCCATTTTACTAGCGGGAGCGATGAGCAGTTCTTC	CASHFTSGSDEQFF
NA	TRBV7-2	many	TRBJ1-3	TGTGCCAGCAGCTTAGGGCAGGACTCCTCTGGAAACACCATATATTTT	CASSLGQDSSGNTIYF
NA	TRBV12-3/TRBV12-4	many	TRBJ1-2	TGTGCCAGCAGTGGGGGGACTTGGTCCAATAACTATGGCTACACCTTC	CASSGGTWSNNYGYTF
NA	TRBV3-1	NA	TRBJ2-1	TGTGCCAGCAGCTCCCCAACCCCGGTCCAGCGGCAGTTCTTC	CASSSPTPVQRQFF
NA	TRBV6-5	many	TRBJ2-1	TGTGCCAGCAGTTATCGTCGGGGGCCCTACAATGAGCAGTTCTTC	CASSYRRGPYNEQFF
TRBD2	TRBV28	once	TRBJ2-7	TGTGCCAGCACCGGGACTAGCGGAAGCTCCTACGAGCAGTACTTC	CASTGTSGSSYEQYF
TRBD2	TRBV2	NA	TRBJ2-5	TGTGCCAGCAGCCTCCCCCCCGGGAGGGAACAGACCCAGTACTTC	CASSLPPGREQTQYF
NA	TRBV3-1	few	TRBJ2-1	TGTGCCAGCAGCCAAGTTACGGGGTGGCAGTTCTTC	CASSQVTGWQFF
TRBD1	TRBV5-4	few	TRBJ1-4	TGTGCCAGCAGCCGGGGGGACAGCGCAACTAATGAAAAACTGTTTTTT	CASSRGDSATNEKLFF
TRBD2	TRBV6-2/TRBV6-3	NA	TRBJ2-1	TGTGCCAGCAGTTTTTACCGACTAGCGGCCAGCTCCTACAATGAGCAGTTCTTC	CASSFYRLAASSYNEQFF
NA	TRBV6-2/TRBV6-3	few	TRBJ1-2	TGTGCCAGCAGTTACTATCCGGGACGGAAGAACTATGGCTACACCTTC	CASSYYPGRKNYGYTF
TRBD2	TRBV5-5	few	TRBJ2-1	TGTGCCAGCACCCGAGGGACTAGCGGGACGTACAATGAGCAGTTCTTC	CASTRGTSGTYNEQFF
TRBD2	TRBV29-1	many	TRBJ2-7	TGCAGCGTTGATTCGGGGACTATCTACGAGCAGTACTTC	CSVDSGTIYEQYF
TRBD1	TRBV7-2	many	TRBJ1-1	TGTGCCAGCAGCTTAGCATTATCGGTCAGGGGGGAAGCTTTCTTT	CASSLALSVRGEAFF
NA	TRBV7-9	many	TRBJ1-2	TGTGCCAGCAGCTTTCCGGCCGGAGCAGGTGGCTACACCTTC	CASSFPAGAGGYTF
NA	TRBV28	few	TRBJ2-1	TGTGCCAGCAGTCTGTGGCGGGGCCACAACAATGAGCAGTTCTTC	CASSLWRGHNNEQFF
NA	TRBV10-3	NA	TRBJ1-1	TGTGCCATCAGTAAAGGAGAGGACACTGAAGCTTTCTTT	CAISKGEDTEAFF
TRBD2	TRBV7-6	many	TRBJ2-1	TGTGCCAGCAGCTTAGCCCGAGTACGGGGAGGGGCCTACAATGAGCAGTTCTTC	CASSLARVRGGAYNEQFF